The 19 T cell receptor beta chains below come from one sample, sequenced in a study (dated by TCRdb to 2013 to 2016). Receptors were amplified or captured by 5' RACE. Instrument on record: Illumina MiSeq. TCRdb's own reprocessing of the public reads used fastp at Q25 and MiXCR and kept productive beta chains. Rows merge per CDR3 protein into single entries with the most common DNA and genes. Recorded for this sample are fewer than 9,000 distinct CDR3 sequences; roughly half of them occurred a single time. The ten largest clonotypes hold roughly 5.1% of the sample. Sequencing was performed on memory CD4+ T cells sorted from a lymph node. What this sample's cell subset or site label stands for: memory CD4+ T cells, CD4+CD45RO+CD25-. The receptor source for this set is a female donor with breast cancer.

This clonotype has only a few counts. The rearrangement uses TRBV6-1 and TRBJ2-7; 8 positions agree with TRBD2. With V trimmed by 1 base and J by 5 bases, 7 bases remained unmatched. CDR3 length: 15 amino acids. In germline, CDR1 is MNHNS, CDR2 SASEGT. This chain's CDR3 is CASSEGSGRFHEQYF. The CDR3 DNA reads TGTGCCAGCAGTGAAGGGAGCGGGAGATTCCACGAGCAGTACTTC.

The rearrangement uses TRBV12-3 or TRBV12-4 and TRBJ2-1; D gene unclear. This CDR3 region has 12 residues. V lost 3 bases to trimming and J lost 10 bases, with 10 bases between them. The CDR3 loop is CASSLELSEQFF. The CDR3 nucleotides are TGTGCCAGCAGTTTGGAGCTAAGCGAGCAGTTCTTC.

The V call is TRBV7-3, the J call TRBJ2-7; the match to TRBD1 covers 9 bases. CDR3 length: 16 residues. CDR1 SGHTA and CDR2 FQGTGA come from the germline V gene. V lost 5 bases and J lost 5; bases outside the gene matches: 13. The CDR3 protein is CASSLVRRTGVDEQYF. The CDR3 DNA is TGTGCCAGCAGCCTAGTCCGCAGGACAGGGGTTGACGAGCAGTACTTC.

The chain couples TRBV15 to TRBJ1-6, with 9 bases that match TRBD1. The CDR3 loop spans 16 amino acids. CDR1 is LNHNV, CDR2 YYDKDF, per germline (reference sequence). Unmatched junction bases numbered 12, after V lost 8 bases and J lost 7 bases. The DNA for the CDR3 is TGTGCCACCCGACTAGAAGTAGACAGGGGGAATTCACCCCTCCACTTT. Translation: CATRLEVDRGNSPLHF.

The CDR3: CASSLGRNNEQFF. The CDR3 bases are TGTGCCAGCAGCTTAGGGAGGAACAATGAGCAGTTCTTC. The J gene is TRBJ2-1, the V gene TRBV7-9, with a tentative D call TRBD2 (5 bases). Germline-derived CDR1 and CDR2 are SEHNR and FQNEAQ (reference sequence). Trimming removed 1 base from V and 5 bases from J, with 6 bases in between. The CDR3 totals 13 residues.

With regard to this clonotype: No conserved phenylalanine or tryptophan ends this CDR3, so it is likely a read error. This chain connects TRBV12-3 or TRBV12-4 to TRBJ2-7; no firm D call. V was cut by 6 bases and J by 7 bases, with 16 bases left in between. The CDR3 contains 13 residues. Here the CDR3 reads CASSVGILSEQYL. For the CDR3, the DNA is TGTGCCAGCAGCGTAGGGATCCTGTCTGAGCAGTACCTC.

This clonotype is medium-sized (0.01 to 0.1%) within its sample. CDR3 sequence (DNA): TGTGCCAGCAGCCCCCAACAGGGCGGTGGGTCACCCCTCCACTTT. This codes for CASSPQQGGGSPLHF. The chain recombines TRBV6-5 with TRBJ1-6, with a tentative D call TRBD1 (6 bases). Looked up from germline, CDR1 is MNHEY and CDR2 is SVGAGI. The ends were cut back, 6 bases at V and 10 bases at J, with 19 bases in the middle. CDR3 length: 15 amino acids.

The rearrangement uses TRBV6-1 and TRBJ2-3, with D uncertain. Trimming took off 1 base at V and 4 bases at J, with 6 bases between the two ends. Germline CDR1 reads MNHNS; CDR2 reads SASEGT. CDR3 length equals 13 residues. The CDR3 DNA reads TGTGCCAGCAGTGAAGGTCGGGCAGATACGCAGTATTTT. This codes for CASSEGRADTQYF.

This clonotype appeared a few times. The CDR3 region is CASSLSLRRAGSGANVLTF. In DNA, the CDR3 is TGCGCCAGCAGCTTGAGCTTGAGGAGAGCTGGCTCTGGGGCCAACGTCCTGACTTTC. V and J are TRBV5-1 and TRBJ2-6, with unresolved D. The germline V and J ends were trimmed by 1 base and 0 bases, with 17 bases remaining between them. CDR3 length: 19 amino acids. The germline gives CDR1 SGHRS, CDR2 YFSETQ.

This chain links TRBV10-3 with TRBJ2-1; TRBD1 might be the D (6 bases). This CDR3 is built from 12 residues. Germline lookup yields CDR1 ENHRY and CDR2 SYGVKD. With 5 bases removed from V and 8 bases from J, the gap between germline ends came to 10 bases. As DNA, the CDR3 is TGTGCCATCAGTTTTAGGGGGTATGAGCAGTTCTTC. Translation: CAISFRGYEQFF.

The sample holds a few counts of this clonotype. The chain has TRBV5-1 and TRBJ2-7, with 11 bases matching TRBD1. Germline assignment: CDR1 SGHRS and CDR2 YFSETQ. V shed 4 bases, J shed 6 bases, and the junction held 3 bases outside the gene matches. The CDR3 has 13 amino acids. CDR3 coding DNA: TGCGCCAGCAGCAAAGGGACAGGGGGCGAGCAGTACTTC. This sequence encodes CASSKGTGGEQYF.

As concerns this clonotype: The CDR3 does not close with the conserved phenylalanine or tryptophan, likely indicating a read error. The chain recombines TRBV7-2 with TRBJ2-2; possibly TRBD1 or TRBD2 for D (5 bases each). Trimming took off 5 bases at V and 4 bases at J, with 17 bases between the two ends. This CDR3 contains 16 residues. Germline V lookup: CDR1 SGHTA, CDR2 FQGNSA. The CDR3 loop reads CASSLDGLRGTGELFL. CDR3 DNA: TGTGCCAGCAGCCTGGACGGTCTGAGGGGCACCGGGGAGCTGTTTCTT.

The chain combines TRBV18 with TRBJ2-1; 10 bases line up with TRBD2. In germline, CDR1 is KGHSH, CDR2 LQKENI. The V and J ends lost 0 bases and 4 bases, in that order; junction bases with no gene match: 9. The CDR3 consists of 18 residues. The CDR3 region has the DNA TGTGCCAGCTCACCACCGGGCCTAGCGGGGGCCAGATACAATGAGCAGTTCTTC. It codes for CASSPPGLAGARYNEQFF.

CDR3 in DNA: TGTGCCAGCAGCTTAGATGCGGGGGATGGCATAGATACGCAGTATTTT. The encoded protein is CASSLDAGDGIDTQYF. The J gene is TRBJ2-3, the V gene TRBV7-3, with TRBD2 matching over 7 bases. The germline gives CDR1 SGHTA, CDR2 FQGTGA. V lost 2 bases to trimming and J lost 5 bases; unmatched junction nucleotides: 10. The CDR3 totals 16 residues.

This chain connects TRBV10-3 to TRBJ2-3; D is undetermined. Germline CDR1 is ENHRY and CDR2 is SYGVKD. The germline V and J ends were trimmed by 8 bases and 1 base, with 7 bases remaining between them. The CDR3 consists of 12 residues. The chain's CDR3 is CAISERTDTQYF. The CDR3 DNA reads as TGTGCCATCTCGGAACGCACAGATACGCAGTATTTT.

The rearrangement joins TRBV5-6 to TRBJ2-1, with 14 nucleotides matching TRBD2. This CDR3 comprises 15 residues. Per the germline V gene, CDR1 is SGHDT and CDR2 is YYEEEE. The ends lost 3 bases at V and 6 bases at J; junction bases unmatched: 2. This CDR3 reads CASSWGLAGANEQFF. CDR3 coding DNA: TGTGCCAGCAGCTGGGGACTAGCGGGGGCCAATGAGCAGTTCTTC.

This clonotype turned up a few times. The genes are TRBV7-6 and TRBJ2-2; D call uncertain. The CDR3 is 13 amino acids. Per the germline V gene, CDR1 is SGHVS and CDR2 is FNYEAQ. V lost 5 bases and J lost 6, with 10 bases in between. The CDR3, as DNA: TGTGCCAGCAGCCCCCAAACAGCCGGGGAGCTGTTTTTT. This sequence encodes CASSPQTAGELFF.

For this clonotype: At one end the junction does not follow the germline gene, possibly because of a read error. CDR3 coding DNA: TGCAGTGCTAGTGGACTGGCCTCAACTAATGAGAAACTGTTTTTT. It yields the protein CSASGLASTNEKLFF. The chain has TRBV20-1 and TRBJ1-4; D not resolved. The CDR3 loop spans 15 amino acids. Germline V gives CDR1 DFQATT, CDR2 SNEGSKA (reference sequence).

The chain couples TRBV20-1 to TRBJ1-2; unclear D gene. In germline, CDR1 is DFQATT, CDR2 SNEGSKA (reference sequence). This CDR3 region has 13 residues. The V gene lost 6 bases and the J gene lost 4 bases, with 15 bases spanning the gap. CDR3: CSAETNEGYGYTF. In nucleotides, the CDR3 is TGCAGTGCCGAAACCAATGAGGGCTATGGCTACACCTTC.